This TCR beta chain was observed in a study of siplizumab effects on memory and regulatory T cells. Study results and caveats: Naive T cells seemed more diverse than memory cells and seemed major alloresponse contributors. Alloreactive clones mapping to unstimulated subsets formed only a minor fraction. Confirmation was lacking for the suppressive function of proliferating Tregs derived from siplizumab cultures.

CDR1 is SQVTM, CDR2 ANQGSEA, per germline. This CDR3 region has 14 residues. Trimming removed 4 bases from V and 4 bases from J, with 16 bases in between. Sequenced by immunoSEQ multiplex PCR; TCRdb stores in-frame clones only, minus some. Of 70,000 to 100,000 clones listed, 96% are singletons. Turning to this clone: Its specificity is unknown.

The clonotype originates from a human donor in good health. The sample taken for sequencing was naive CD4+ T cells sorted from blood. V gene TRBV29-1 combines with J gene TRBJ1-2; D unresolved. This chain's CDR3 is CSVGARVYGYGYTF. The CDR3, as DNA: TGCAGCGTTGGGGCTCGGGTGTACGGCTATGGCTACACCTTC. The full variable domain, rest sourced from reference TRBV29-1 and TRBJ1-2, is SAVISQKPSRDICQRGTSLTIQCQVDSQVTMMFWYRQQPGQSLTLIATANQGSEATYESGFVIDKFPISRPNLTFSTLTVSNMSPEDSSIYLCSVGARVYGYGYTFGSGTRLTVV.